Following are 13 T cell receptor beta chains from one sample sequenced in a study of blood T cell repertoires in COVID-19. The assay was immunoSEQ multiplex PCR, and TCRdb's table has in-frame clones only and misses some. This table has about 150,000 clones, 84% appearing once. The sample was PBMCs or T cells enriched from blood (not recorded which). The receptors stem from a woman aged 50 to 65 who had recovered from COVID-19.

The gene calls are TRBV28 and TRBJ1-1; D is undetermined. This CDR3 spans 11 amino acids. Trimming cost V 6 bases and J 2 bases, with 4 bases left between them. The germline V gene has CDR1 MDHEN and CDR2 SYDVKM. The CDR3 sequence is CASSRNTEAFF. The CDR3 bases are TGTGCCAGCAGCAGAAACACTGAAGCTTTCTTT. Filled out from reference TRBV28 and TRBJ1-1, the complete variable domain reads DVKVTQSSRYLVKRTGEKVFLECVQDMDHENMFWYRQDPGLGLRLIYFSYDVKMKEKGDIPEGYSVSREKKERFSLILESASTNQTSMYLCASSRNTEAFFGQGTRLTVV.

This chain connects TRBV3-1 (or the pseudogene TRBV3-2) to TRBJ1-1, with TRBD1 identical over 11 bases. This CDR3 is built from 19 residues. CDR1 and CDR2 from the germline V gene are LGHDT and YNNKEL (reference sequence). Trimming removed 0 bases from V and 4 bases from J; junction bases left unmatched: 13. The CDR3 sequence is CASSQEGQGAGETPTEAFF. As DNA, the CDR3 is TGTGCCAGCAGCCAAGAAGGACAGGGGGCCGGAGAAACCCCCACTGAAGCTTTCTTT.

This CDR3 is CARSSGGPWGTQYF. For the CDR3, the DNA is TGTGCCAGGTCTAGCGGGGGACCTTGGGGGACCCAGTACTTC. The chain carries TRBV19 and TRBJ2-5; 10 positions agree with TRBD2. The V segment lost 9 bases and the J segment 7 bases; nucleotides outside the gene matches: 11. CDR1 and CDR2 from the germline V gene are LNHDA and SQIVND (reference sequence). CDR3 length: 14 residues. Filled out from reference TRBV19 and TRBJ2-5, the complete variable domain reads DGGITQSPKYLFRKEGQNVTLSCEQNLNHDAMYWYRQDPGQGLRLIYYSQIVNDFQKGDIAEGYSVSREKKESFPLTVTSAQKNPTAFYLCARSSGGPWGTQYFGPGTRLLVL.

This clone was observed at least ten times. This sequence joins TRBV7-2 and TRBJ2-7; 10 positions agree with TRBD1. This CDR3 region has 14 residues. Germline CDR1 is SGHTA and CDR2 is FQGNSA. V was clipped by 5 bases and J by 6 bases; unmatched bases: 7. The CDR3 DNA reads TGTGCCAGCAGCCGTGACAGGGGGCTAGCCGAGCAGTACTTC. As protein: CASSRDRGLAEQYF. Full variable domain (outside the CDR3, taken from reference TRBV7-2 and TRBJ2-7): GAGVSQSPSNKVTEKGKDVELRCDPISGHTALYWYRQSLGQGLEFLIYFQGNSAPDKSGLPSDRFSAERTGGSVSTLTIQRTQQEDSAVYLCASSRDRGLAEQYFGPGTRLTVT.

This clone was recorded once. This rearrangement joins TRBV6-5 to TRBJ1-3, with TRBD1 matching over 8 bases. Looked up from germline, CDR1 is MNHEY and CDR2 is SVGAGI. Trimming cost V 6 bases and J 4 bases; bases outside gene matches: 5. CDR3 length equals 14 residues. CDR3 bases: TGTGCCAGCAGCTACCGGGACAGGGGAAACACCATATATTTT. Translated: CASSYRDRGNTIYF.

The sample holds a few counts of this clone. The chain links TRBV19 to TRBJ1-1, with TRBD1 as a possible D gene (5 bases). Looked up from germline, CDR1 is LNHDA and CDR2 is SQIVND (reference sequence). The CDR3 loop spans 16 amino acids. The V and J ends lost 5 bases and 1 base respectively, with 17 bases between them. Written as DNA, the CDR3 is TGTGCCAGTAGTCATTGGACAATTTCGACGAACACTGAAGCTTTCTTT. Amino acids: CASSHWTISTNTEAFF.

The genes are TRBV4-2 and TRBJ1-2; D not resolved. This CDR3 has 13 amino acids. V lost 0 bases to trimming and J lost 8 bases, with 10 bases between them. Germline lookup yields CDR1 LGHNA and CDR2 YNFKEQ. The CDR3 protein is CASSQDSRSGYTF. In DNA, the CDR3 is TGTGCCAGCAGCCAAGATTCGAGGTCGGGCTACACCTTC.

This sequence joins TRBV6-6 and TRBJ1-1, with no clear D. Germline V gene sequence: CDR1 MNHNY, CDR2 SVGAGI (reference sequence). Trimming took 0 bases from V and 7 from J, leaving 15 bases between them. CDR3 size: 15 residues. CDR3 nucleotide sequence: TGTGCCAGCAGTTACTCGGCACAGAAATCCCTTGAAGCTTTCTTT. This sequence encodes CASSYSAQKSLEAFF.

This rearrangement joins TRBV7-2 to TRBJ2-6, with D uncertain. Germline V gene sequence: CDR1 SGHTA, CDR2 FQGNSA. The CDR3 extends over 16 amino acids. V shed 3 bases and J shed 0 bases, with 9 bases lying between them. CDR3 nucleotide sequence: TGTGCCAGCAGCTTCCGGCAGGCCTCTGGGGCCAACGTCCTGACTTTC. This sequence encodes CASSFRQASGANVLTF. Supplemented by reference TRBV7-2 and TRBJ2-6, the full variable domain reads GAGVSQSPSNKVTEKGKDVELRCDPISGHTALYWYRQSLGQGLEFLIYFQGNSAPDKSGLPSDRFSAERTGGSVSTLTIQRTQQEDSAVYLCASSFRQASGANVLTFGAGSRLTVL.

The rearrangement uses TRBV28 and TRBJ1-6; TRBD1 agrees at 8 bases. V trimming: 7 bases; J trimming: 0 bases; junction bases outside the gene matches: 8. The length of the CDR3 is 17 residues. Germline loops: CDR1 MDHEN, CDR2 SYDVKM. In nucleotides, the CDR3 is TGTGCCAGCATGGGCAGGGGGCCAAACTCCTATAATTCACCCCTCCACTTT. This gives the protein CASMGRGPNSYNSPLHF.

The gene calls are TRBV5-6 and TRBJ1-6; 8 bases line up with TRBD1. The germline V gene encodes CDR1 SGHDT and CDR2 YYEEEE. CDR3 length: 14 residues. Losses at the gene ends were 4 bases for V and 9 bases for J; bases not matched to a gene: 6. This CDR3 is CASSRDRGSSPLHF. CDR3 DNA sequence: TGTGCCAGCAGCCGAGACAGGGGAAGTTCACCCCTCCACTTT.

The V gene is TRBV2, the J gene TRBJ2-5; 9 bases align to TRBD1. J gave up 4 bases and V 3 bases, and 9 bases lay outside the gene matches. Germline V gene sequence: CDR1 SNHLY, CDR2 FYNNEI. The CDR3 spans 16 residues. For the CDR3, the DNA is TGTGCCAGCAGTGATAGGAGGGGGGACAGGGCAGAGACCCAGTACTTC. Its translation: CASSDRRGDRAETQYF.

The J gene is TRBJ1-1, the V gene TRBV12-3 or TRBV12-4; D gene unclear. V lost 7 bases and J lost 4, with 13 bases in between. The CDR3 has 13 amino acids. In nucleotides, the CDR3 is TGTGCCAGCATCCGGGGAACGGGCACTGAAGCTTTCTTT. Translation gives CASIRGTGTEAFF.